This TCR beta chain is from a study of Graves' ophthalmopathy and Graves' hyperthyroidism (dated by TCRdb to about 2018). Background on the whole study: Hyperthyroidism was considered stable if no progression to ophthalmopathy occurred within 18 months of follow-up. Following sample collection, hyperthyroidism patients were given methimazole at a starting dose of 30 mg daily, and ophthalmopathy patients were given high-dose intravenous methylprednisolone. In about six hyperthyroidism patients, the T-cell repertoire of thyroid tissue was compared with the T-cell repertoire of blood. In total, 135 blood samples were TCR-sequenced: fewer than 50 ophthalmopathy, approximately 80 hyperthyroidism and approximately 17 hyperthyroidism-to-ophthalmopathy patients. An independent validation cohort was composed of about 20 hyperthyroidism patients and about 16 patients who later progressed from hyperthyroidism to ophthalmopathy. To explore V-J signatures that distinguish ophthalmopathy from hyperthyroidism, a discovery set of about a hundred patients was enrolled, made up of under 50 with ophthalmopathy and roughly 55 with stable hyperthyroidism. The study used TCR beta repertoire signatures to distinguish Graves' ophthalmopathy from Graves' hyperthyroidism and to predict progression to ophthalmopathy.

Counted from cysteine to phenylalanine, this CDR3 has 14 amino acids. Here the CDR3 DNA is all that survives: 42 bases in frame from base 1. Relative to germline, V is 6 bases shorter and J is 4 bases shorter, with 15 bases between their ends. CDR1 and CDR2 (MNHEY, SMNVEV) derive from the germline V gene (reference sequence). Hyperthyroidism patients were newly diagnosed, with disease duration under 2 months, and aged 18 to 65 years. Anyone with other autoimmune diseases, uncontrolled infections, pregnancy or lactation was excluded from the study. Diagnosis relied on clinical symptoms, serum thyroxine, TRAb, thyroid ultrasound and orbital computed tomography. Total RNA was extracted using Trizol reagent, and RNA quality was checked on an Agilent 2100 Bioanalyzer. For repertoire sequencing, TCR beta CDR3 regions were amplified from RNA transcripts. HTBI primers and the Qiagen OneStep RT-PCR kit were used in a first-round RT-PCR, which was followed by a second-round multiplex PCR, size selection and purification. The libraries underwent paired-end sequencing with 100 bp reads on an Illumina HiSeq2000. Per the authors' processing: SOAPnuke was used to process the reads, removing any read that contained adapters or uncalled bases, had a mean Phred below 15, or lacked an exact match to the constant primer or identifier. COPE v1.2.5 was used to merge the high-quality paired reads. Each unique nucleotide sequence was treated as a clonotype, and MiTCR v1.1 was used to align the clonotypes to the IMGT TRB V, D and J references. Analysis was restricted to V-J combinations with a frequency above 0.0001, which covered about 99% of repertoires. For each V-J combination, a TCR clonal expansion and chaos score was defined as the ratio of F50 clonal expansion to chaos observed in the TCRdist matrix. Welch's t-statistics and random forest were used to reduce the features to 10 to 15 V-J combinations, which were then used as input to a naive Bayes classifier. The similarity between thyroid and blood repertoires was quantified using the Morisita-Horn index. TCRdb's own reprocessing of the public reads used fastp at Q25 and MiXCR and kept productive beta chains. Each entry is one CDR3 protein sequence, shown with its most common DNA and genes. What appears here as the V and J calls and clone size reflects TCRdb's work, not the paper's. The sample profile shows 900,000 to 1,200,000 distinct CDR3 sequences; 35% to 45% of them were found once. Clones ranked in the top ten supply around 10% of the sample.

This clonotype showed up many times. Its specific antigen is unknown. No base quality values were provided; no much bigger clone lies one nucleotide off. What the work shows at the level of the full study, not this receptor alone: The 13-signature model separated ophthalmopathy from stable hyperthyroidism with approximately 90% sensitivity and approximately 81% specificity in cross-validation, and 80%/75% in the test set. No statistical method was used to predetermine the sample size, and group allocation was not hidden from the investigators. Most expanded thyroid clonotypes with frequency above 0.001 were also detected in blood, suggesting blood repertoires may reflect the thyroid immune response. In validation, the model predicted ophthalmopathy progression with nearly 71% sensitivity and roughly 78% specificity; some 13 predicted patients were CT-confirmed with GO in a median of about 6.2 months.

This sequence was found in an adult man with Graves' hyperthyroidism. Recombination linked TRBV27 to TRBJ2-5; the D gene could be TRBD1 or TRBD2, each one agreeing over 5 bases. Sequencing was done on a sample of peripheral blood or thyroid tissue (not recorded which). The CDR3 region: CASSPSGLIETQYF. The DNA sequence is as follows: TGTGCCAGCAGCCCCTCGGGGCTAATAGAGACCCAGTACTTC.